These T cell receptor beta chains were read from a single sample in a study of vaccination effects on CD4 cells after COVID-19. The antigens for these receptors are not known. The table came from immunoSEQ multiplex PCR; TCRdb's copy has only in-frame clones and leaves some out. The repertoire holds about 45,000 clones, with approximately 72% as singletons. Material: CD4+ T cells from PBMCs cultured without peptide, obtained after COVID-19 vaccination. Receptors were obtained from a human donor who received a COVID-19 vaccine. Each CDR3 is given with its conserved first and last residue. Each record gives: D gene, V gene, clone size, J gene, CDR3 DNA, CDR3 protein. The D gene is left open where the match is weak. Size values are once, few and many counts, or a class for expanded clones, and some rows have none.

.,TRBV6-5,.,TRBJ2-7,TGTGCCAGCAGTTACTCCGGCCAGGGCGGCTACGAGCAGTACTTC,CASSYSGQGGYEQYF
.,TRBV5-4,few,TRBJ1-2,TGTGCCAGCAGCTTGGAGGGTGGCGGTAACTATGGCTACACCTTC,CASSLEGGGNYGYTF
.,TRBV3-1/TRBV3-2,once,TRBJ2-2,TGTGCCAGCAGCCCCTCGAACACCGGGGAGCTGTTTTTT,CASSPSNTGELFF
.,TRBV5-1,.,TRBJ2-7,TGCGCCAGCAGCTTCAGGGGTTACGAGCAGTACTTC,CASSFRGYEQYF
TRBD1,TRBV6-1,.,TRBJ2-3,TGTGCCAGCAGTGAAGCGCTACAGGGGGACGATACGCAGTATTTT,CASSEALQGDDTQYF
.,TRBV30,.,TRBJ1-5,TGTGCCTGGAGTCCCCAGGAAAATCAGCCCCAGCATTTT,CAWSPQENQPQHF
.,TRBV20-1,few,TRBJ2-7,TGCAGTGCTATGGTGTGGTACGAGCAGTACTTC,CSAMVWYEQYF
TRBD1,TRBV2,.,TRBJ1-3,TGTGCCAGCAGTAAAGATCCGGGACAGGGACTCTCTGGAAACACCATATATTTT,CASSKDPGQGLSGNTIYF
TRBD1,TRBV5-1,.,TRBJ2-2,TGCGCCAGCAGCACCGGGGGACAGGGATTTAACACCGGGGAGCTGTTTTTT,CASSTGGQGFNTGELFF
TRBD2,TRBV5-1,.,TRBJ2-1,TGCGCCAGCAGCTCGGGGACTAGCGTAACCAATGAGCAGTTCTTC,CASSSGTSVTNEQFF
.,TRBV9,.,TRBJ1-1,TGTGCCAGCAGCGGCCAGGGTGGGGAACTCATGAACACTGAAGCTTTCTTT,CASSGQGGELMNTEAFF
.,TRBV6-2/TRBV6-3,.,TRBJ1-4,TGTGCCAGCAGTTACTTACAGACGATCGAAAAACTGTTTTTT,CASSYLQTIEKLFF
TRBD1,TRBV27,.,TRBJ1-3,TGTGCCAGCAGCTTGGACGGACAGGGAACTGGAAACACCATATATTTT,CASSLDGQGTGNTIYF
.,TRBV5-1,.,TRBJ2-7,TGCGCCAGCAGCGCCCACAGGGACGAGCAGTACTTC,CASSAHRDEQYF
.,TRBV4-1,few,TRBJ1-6,TGCGCCAGCAGCCTACACAGGGCCGATTCACCCCTCCACTTT,CASSLHRADSPLHF
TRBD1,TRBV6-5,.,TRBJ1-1,TGTGCCAGCAGTTACCGGACAGGGGCTGAAGCTTTCTTT,CASSYRTGAEAFF
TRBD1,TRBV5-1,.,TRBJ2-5,TGCGCCAGCAGCCCCGGGACAGGGGGCTACCAAGAGACCCAGTACTTC,CASSPGTGGYQETQYF
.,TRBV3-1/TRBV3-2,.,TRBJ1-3,TGTGCCAGCAGCCCAAGGGGGGGCTCTGGAAACACCATATATTTT,CASSPRGGSGNTIYF
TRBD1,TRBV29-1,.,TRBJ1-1,TGCAGCGACCTTAACCCGGGACAGGGGGTGGCTTTCTTT,CSDLNPGQGVAFF
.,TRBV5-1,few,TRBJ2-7,TGCGCCAGCAGCCGGGACATCTCCTACGAGCAGTACTTC,CASSRDISYEQYF
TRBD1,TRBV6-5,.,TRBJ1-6,TGTGCCAGCAGTTACTTCACCGGGACAGGGAATTCACCCCTCCACTTT,CASSYFTGTGNSPLHF
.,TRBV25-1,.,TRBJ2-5,TGTGCCAGCAGTGTAACAGGGACTAAGACCCAGTACTTC,CASSVTGTKTQYF
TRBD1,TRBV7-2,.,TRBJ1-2,TGTGCCAGCAATACTAGGCGACAGGGGCCATGGGGTGGCTACACCTTC,CASNTRRQGPWGGYTF
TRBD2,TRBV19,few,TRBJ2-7,TGTGCCAGTAGTATTGGACTAGCGGGCACCTACGAGCAGTACTTC,CASSIGLAGTYEQYF
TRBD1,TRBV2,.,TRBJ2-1,TGTGCCAGCGAAAAGGGACAGGGGGCTGGTGAGCAGTTCTTC,CASEKGQGAGEQFF
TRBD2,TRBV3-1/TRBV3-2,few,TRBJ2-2,TGTGCCAGCAGCCAGAGACTAGCAGGGACCGGGGAGCTGTTTTTT,CASSQRLAGTGELFF
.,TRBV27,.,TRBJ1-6,TGTGCCAGCAGTTTTGCCCTCAAGTCACCCCTCCACTTT,CASSFALKSPLHF
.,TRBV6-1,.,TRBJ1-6,TGTGCCAGCAGTGACAGGGAGAATTCACCCCTCCACTTT,CASSDRENSPLHF
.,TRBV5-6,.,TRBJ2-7,TGTGCCAGCAGCTTGAGGAGGGACCCTAGCTACGAGCAGTACTTC,CASSLRRDPSYEQYF
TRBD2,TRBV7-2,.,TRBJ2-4,TGTGCCAGCACCCCAGTGGGGGGGGGAAAAAACATTCAGTACTTC,CASTPVGGGKNIQYF
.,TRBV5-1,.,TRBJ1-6,TGCGCCAGCAGCTTGGCAGGGATAAGCTCCTATAATTCACCCCTCCACTTT,CASSLAGISSYNSPLHF
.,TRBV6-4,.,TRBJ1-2,TGTGCCAGCAGTGACTCGATTGGGGGCCGGGCGGGCTACACCTTC,CASSDSIGGRAGYTF
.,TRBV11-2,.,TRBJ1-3,TGTGCCAGCAGCTTACAACAGGGACGAAACACCATATATTTT,CASSLQQGRNTIYF
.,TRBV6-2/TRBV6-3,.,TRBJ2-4,TGTGCCAGCAGTTACTCGACTAGGGACAAAAACATTCAGTACTTC,CASSYSTRDKNIQYF
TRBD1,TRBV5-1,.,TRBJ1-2,TGCGCCAGCAGCTTTAACGACAGGGGTCGGGGCTACACCTTC,CASSFNDRGRGYTF
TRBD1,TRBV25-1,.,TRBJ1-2,TGTGCCAGCAGCAGAGACAGGGTAGGCTACACCTTC,CASSRDRVGYTF
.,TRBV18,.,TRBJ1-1,TGTGCCAGCTCACCACCCGCCCGCCGGAACACTGAAGCTTTCTTT,CASSPPARRNTEAFF
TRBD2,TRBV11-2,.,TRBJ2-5,TGTGCCAGCAGCCTCCGAGCGGGAGGGTATGGGACCCAGTACTTC,CASSLRAGGYGTQYF
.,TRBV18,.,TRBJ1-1,TGTGCCAGCTCTCCGACAGAGCGTAACACTGAAGCTTTCTTT,CASSPTERNTEAFF
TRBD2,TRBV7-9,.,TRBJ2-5,TGTGCCAGCAGTTACGGGGGGGTCCAAGGGACCCAGTACTTC,CASSYGGVQGTQYF
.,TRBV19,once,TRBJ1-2,TGTGCCAGTAGCAAGGACACAAGAACTAACTATGGCTACACCTTC,CASSKDTRTNYGYTF
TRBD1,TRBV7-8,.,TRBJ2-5,TGTGCCAGCAGCCCCTGGGACAGGCGAGGGGAGACCCAGTACTTC,CASSPWDRRGETQYF
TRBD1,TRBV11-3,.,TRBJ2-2,TGTGCCAGCAGTTTTACCTGGACAGGGGCGAACACCGGGGAGCTGTTTTTT,CASSFTWTGANTGELFF
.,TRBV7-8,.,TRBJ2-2,TGTGCCAGCAGCTTAGGCCCCCCCGCGAACACCGGGGAGCTGTTTTTT,CASSLGPPANTGELFF
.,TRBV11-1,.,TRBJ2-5,TGTGCCAGCAGCCAGGGACTTCAAGAGACCCAGTACTTC,CASSQGLQETQYF
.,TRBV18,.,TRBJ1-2,TGTGCCAGCTCACCACCCACAACCGGTATCGGCTACACCTTC,CASSPPTTGIGYTF
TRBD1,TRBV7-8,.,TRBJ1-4,TGTGCCAGCAGCCTAGACAGGGGTGAAAAACTGTTTTTT,CASSLDRGEKLFF
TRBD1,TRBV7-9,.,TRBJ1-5,TGTGCCAGCAGCTTAGGGGTTTCTGGGACAGGAATCAATCAGCCCCAGCATTTT,CASSLGVSGTGINQPQHF
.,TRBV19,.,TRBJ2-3,TGTGCCAGTAGTATTAATTTATATGGGGATACGCAGTATTTT,CASSINLYGDTQYF
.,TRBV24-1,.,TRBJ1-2,TGTGCCACCAGTGCCGAGGGGCTTGGCTACACCTTC,CATSAEGLGYTF